Shown below are 29 T cell receptor beta chains from a single sample sequenced in a study of T-cell memory formation after mild COVID-19. MiXCR, applied by TCRdb to the 5' RACE reads, yields one record per CDR3 protein. Of around 110,000 distinct CDR3 sequences in the sample, about an eighth were seen once. Material for sequencing was PBMCs or a T cell subset sorted from them (not recorded which). The receptors originated from an adult woman who had mild COVID-19 (a few samples of this study predate the infection). Cell type and time point are not known.

This chain uses TRBV11-2 with TRBJ2-7; D perhaps matches TRBD2 (6 bases). From germline, CDR1 is SGHAT and CDR2 FQNNGV. V was shortened by 5 bases and J by 3 bases, with 20 bases between the two germline ends. This CDR3 has 16 residues. CDR3 nucleotide sequence: TGTGCCAGCAGCCCCCTAGGGCGGGGTGATCACTACGAGCAGTACTTC. Its translation is CASSPLGRGDHYEQYF.

The V gene is TRBV7-9, the J gene TRBJ2-5, with TRBD2 matching over 7 bases. V lost 0 bases, J lost 1 base, and 2 bases stayed unmatched. CDR1 and CDR2 from the germline V gene are SEHNR and FQNEAQ (reference sequence). The CDR3 runs 15 residues. This CDR3 reads CASSLAGGVQETQYF. The CDR3 region has the DNA TGTGCCAGCAGCTTAGCGGGAGGGGTCCAAGAGACCCAGTACTTC.

This clonotype has only a few counts. The V call is TRBV9, the J call TRBJ2-1; TRBD2 agrees at 10 bases. CDR3 length: 12 amino acids. In germline, CDR1 is SGDLS, CDR2 YYNGEE. V trimming: 4 bases; J trimming: 12 bases; junction bases outside the gene matches: 4. CDR3 nucleotide sequence: TGTGCCAGCAGCCCTAGCGGGAGTGCGCAGTTCTTC. It codes for CASSPSGSAQFF.

For the CDR3, the DNA is TGTGCCAGCAGCTCCTTTGGGGACTCCTACGAGCAGTACTTC. It encodes CASSSFGDSYEQYF. This chain joins TRBV6-6 and TRBJ2-7, with D unclear. Trimming cost V 6 bases and J 0 bases, with 12 bases left between them. Germline CDR1 and CDR2: MNHNY and SVGAGI (reference sequence). The CDR3 runs 14 residues.

The chain carries TRBV7-9 and TRBJ2-3; D is possibly TRBD1 or TRBD2 (6 bases each). Germline CDR1 reads SEHNR; CDR2 reads FQNEAQ (reference sequence). The CDR3 consists of 16 residues. V dropped 5 bases and J dropped 0 bases, with 15 bases sitting between them. As DNA, the CDR3 is TGTGCCAGCAGCCTACATGAGGGGGGAAGCACAGATACGCAGTATTTT. Its protein product is CASSLHEGGSTDTQYF.

This clonotype was seen at least ten times. The chain is built from TRBV4-1 and TRBJ2-1; D unclear. Germline loops: CDR1 MGHRA, CDR2 YSYEKL. Trimming removed 0 bases at V and 7 bases at J, with 7 bases between. CDR3 length equals 13 residues. The CDR3 protein is CASSQEGWNEQFF. The CDR3 bases are TGCGCCAGCAGCCAAGAGGGGTGGAATGAGCAGTTCTTC.

This clonotype turned up a few times. V usage is TRBV29-1 and J usage is TRBJ2-7; D is unclear. The CDR3 contains 12 residues. V was pared by 0 bases and J by 4 bases, with 7 bases between. Germline-derived CDR1 and CDR2 are SQVTM and ANQGSEA. Here the CDR3 DNA reads TGCAGCGTTGAAGATGCTCTATACGAGCAGTACTTC. Translation gives CSVEDALYEQYF.

This clonotype was counted at least ten times. The gene calls are TRBV4-3 and TRBJ2-1; no definite D call. The CDR3 extends over 14 amino acids. Germline CDR1 is LGHNA and CDR2 is YSLEER. Trimming took off 1 base at V and 4 bases at J, with 8 bases between the two ends. The CDR3 nucleotides read TGCGCCAGCAGCCAAGCAGTGGGGTACAATGAGCAGTTCTTC. It yields the protein CASSQAVGYNEQFF.

CDR3 sequence reads: CASTIEAGWADTQYF. As DNA, the CDR3 is TGTGCCAGCACCATAGAGGCAGGTTGGGCAGATACGCAGTATTTT. The chain couples TRBV7-8 to TRBJ2-3; D not resolved. Germline V CDR1 and CDR2: SGHVS, FQNEAQ. The CDR3 sequence is 15 residues long. V lost 7 bases to trimming and J lost 4 bases, with 18 bases between them.

The V and J genes are TRBV14 and TRBJ2-1; 7 positions match TRBD2. Germline CDR1 and CDR2: SGHDN and FVKESK. The CDR3 totals 15 residues. Trimming at V came to 4 bases and at J to 0 bases, leaving 3 bases not matched to a gene. CDR3 protein: CASSPRDYSYNEQFF. CDR3 nucleotide sequence: TGTGCCAGCAGCCCCCGGGACTACTCCTACAATGAGCAGTTCTTC.

This clonotype was counted at least ten times. The CDR3 DNA follows: TGTGCCAGCAGCTTATCCCAATCGACAGGGACGATTTTGCCCTACGAGCAGTACTTC. This gives the protein CASSLSQSTGTILPYEQYF. The chain couples TRBV7-8 to TRBJ2-7; 7 positions match TRBD1. CDR1 is SGHVS and CDR2 is FQNEAQ in the germline V gene. The CDR3 extends over 19 amino acids. Germline trimming cut 2 bases from V and 2 bases from J; bases unmatched to any gene: 18.

The V gene is TRBV6-2 or TRBV6-3, the J gene TRBJ2-7; D gene uncertain. V was clipped by 2 bases and J by 6 bases, with 14 bases between them. The CDR3 is made up of 14 amino acids. The germline CDR1 and CDR2 sequences are MNHEY and SVGEGT. CDR3 nucleotide sequence: TGTGCCAGCAGTTACGATGAAGTCGTCTCCGAGCAGTACTTC. Amino acids: CASSYDEVVSEQYF.

The CDR3 nucleotides are TGTGGCTCTACTGGGACTAGATCCTACAATGAGCAGTTCTTC. It encodes CGSTGTRSYNEQFF. V and J are TRBV3-1 and TRBJ2-1; 8 nucleotides line up with TRBD2. This CDR3 has 14 amino acids. Germline assignment: CDR1 LGHDT and CDR2 YNNKEL (reference sequence).

The chain is built from TRBV6-2 or TRBV6-3 and TRBJ1-1; tentatively, D is TRBD1 (6 bases). From germline, CDR1 is MNHEY and CDR2 SVGEGT. The CDR3 has 14 residues. V was pared by 2 bases and J by 5 bases, with 12 bases between. For the CDR3, the DNA is TGTGCCAGCAGTTACCAGGGGTCGAGTACTGAAGCTTTCTTT. Translation gives CASSYQGSSTEAFF.

The chain is built from TRBV4-1 and TRBJ1-4; no reliable D call. The V and J ends lost 9 bases and 0 bases respectively, with 20 bases between them. The CDR3 loop spans 17 amino acids. Germline loops: CDR1 MGHRA, CDR2 YSYEKL. The CDR3 DNA reads TGCGCCAGTAAACAAGGGCCGCGGATAGCAACTAATGAAAAACTGTTTTTT. This encodes CASKQGPRIATNEKLFF.

This clonotype was counted a few times. This chain links TRBV3-1 with TRBJ2-7; 10 bases are a match to TRBD1. Trimming cost V 2 bases and J 5 bases; bases outside gene matches: 18. This CDR3 is built from 19 residues. CDR1 and CDR2 (germline): LGHDT, YNNKEL (reference sequence). CDR3 DNA: TGTGCCAGCAGCCAACCGCTACCCTCGGGACAGGGGTACATCCACGAGCAGTACTTC. Residues: CASSQPLPSGQGYIHEQYF.

There are a few counts of this clonotype. The V and J genes are TRBV2 and TRBJ2-3; D is undetermined. Trimming removed 4 bases at V and 2 bases at J, with 7 bases between. The germline V gene encodes CDR1 SNHLY and CDR2 FYNNEI. The CDR3 spans 13 residues. The CDR3 is CASSVGITDTQYF. CDR3 nucleotide sequence: TGTGCCAGCAGTGTTGGGATCACAGATACGCAGTATTTT.

There are a few counts of this clonotype. V and J are TRBV19 and TRBJ2-5, with 8 nucleotides matching TRBD2. The junction had 3 bases not matched to a gene; V was cut back by 6 bases and J by 3 bases. Germline V gives CDR1 LNHDA, CDR2 SQIVND (reference sequence). The CDR3 length is 13 residues. The CDR3 protein is CASSTSGKETQYF. DNA for the CDR3: TGTGCCAGTAGCACTAGCGGAAAAGAGACCCAGTACTTC.

This clonotype was counted only a few times. The chain has TRBV29-1 and TRBJ2-7; 12 bases line up with TRBD2. V trimming: 7 bases; J trimming: 2 bases; junction bases outside the gene matches: 3. The CDR3 has 13 residues. Germline V gives CDR1 SQVTM, CDR2 ANQGSEA. CDR3 in amino acids: CSASSGRAYEQYF. The CDR3 DNA reads as TGCAGCGCCTCTAGCGGGAGGGCCTACGAGCAGTACTTC.

The chain has TRBV12-3 or TRBV12-4 and TRBJ2-7; TRBD1 agrees at 8 bases. This CDR3 is built from 16 residues. The V and J ends lost 6 bases and 3 bases, in that order; junction bases with no gene match: 13. The CDR3 DNA reads as TGTGCCAGCAGCCCCCGAATTATTGACAGGGGCTACGAGCAGTACTTC. Translating it yields CASSPRIIDRGYEQYF.

The rearrangement links TRBV5-5 to TRBJ2-3, with D perhaps assigned TRBD1 or TRBD2 (6 bases each). V dropped 2 bases and J dropped 0 bases, with 13 bases sitting between them. Germline V CDR1 and CDR2: SGHKS, YYEKEE (reference sequence). This CDR3 has 16 residues. CDR3 bases: TGTGCCAGCAGCTTACAGGGTGGGACTAGCACAGATACGCAGTATTTT. Translation gives CASSLQGGTSTDTQYF.

This clonotype was recorded many times. This chain links TRBV4-1 with TRBJ2-7, with 8 nucleotides matching TRBD2. V was pared by 2 bases and J by 5 bases, with 8 bases of the junction left unmatched. The germline V gene encodes CDR1 MGHRA and CDR2 YSYEKL. CDR3 length: 15 amino acids. The CDR3 sequence is CASSQIGGAAHEQYF. The CDR3 DNA sequence: TGCGCCAGCAGCCAAATCGGGGGGGCAGCCCACGAGCAGTACTTC.

The V call is TRBV13, the J call TRBJ1-1; 8 nucleotides line up with TRBD1. Germline V gives CDR1 PRHDT, CDR2 FYEKMQ (reference sequence). The CDR3 sequence is 17 residues long. V lost 1 base, J lost 0 bases, and 7 bases stayed unmatched. The CDR3 sequence is CASSLVRTGRMNTEAFF. The CDR3 DNA is TGTGCCAGCAGCTTAGTGAGGACAGGGAGAATGAACACTGAAGCTTTCTTT.

This clonotype was counted a few times. The chain is built from TRBV5-6 and TRBJ2-3, with 8 bases aligning to TRBD2. The CDR3 is made up of 16 amino acids. Germline V gene lookup returns CDR1 SGHDT and CDR2 YYEEEE. Trimming took 0 bases from V and 0 from J; bases not matched to a gene: 3. This CDR3 reads CASSLVAGSSTDTQYF. The CDR3, as DNA: TGTGCCAGCAGCTTGGTAGCGGGGTCTAGCACAGATACGCAGTATTTT.

The J gene is TRBJ2-1, the V gene TRBV27; TRBD1 aligns across 7 bases. The CDR3 consists of 15 residues. V lost 5 bases to trimming and J lost 7 bases; unmatched junction nucleotides: 11. Germline V lookup: CDR1 MNHEY, CDR2 SMNVEV (reference sequence). DNA for the CDR3: TGTGCCAGCAGTACTCCGAGACAGGGAAAGAATGAGCAGTTCTTC. Translating gives CASSTPRQGKNEQFF.

This clonotype was counted only a few times. The V gene is TRBV5-1, the J gene TRBJ2-7; 11 nucleotides line up with TRBD2. The trim removed 3 bases at V and 2 bases at J, leaving 4 bases unmatched. Germline lookup yields CDR1 SGHRS and CDR2 YFSETQ. This CDR3 contains 15 residues. CDR3 residues: CASSSGLADPYEQYF. In DNA, the CDR3 is TGCGCCAGCAGCTCGGGACTAGCGGACCCCTACGAGCAGTACTTC.

This clonotype turned up a few times. This chain links TRBV7-9 with TRBJ2-1; TRBD1 is a possible D gene (8 bases). Germline V gene lookup returns CDR1 SEHNR and CDR2 FQNEAQ (reference sequence). V dropped 5 bases and J dropped 5 bases, with 19 bases sitting between them. This CDR3 spans 16 amino acids. The CDR3 coding sequence is TGTGCCAGCAGCCCCACGACAGGGGCGGGGGACAATGAGCAGTTCTTC. Encoded protein: CASSPTTGAGDNEQFF.

The CDR3 loop is CASSQPNALSGGAEIETQYF. Written as DNA, the CDR3 is TGTGCCAGCAGCCAACCCAATGCTTTAAGCGGGGGGGCCGAGATTGAGACCCAGTACTTC. The chain carries TRBV12-3 or TRBV12-4 and TRBJ2-5, with 10 nucleotides matching TRBD2. Losses at the gene ends were 6 bases for V and 5 bases for J; bases not matched to a gene: 24. The CDR3 is 20 residues long.

J is TRBJ2-1 and V is TRBV4-3; 8 positions agree with TRBD2. The CDR3 is 17 residues long. V dropped 0 bases and J dropped 3; count of bases not matched to a gene: 7. Germline CDR1 and CDR2: LGHNA and YSLEER. The CDR3 DNA is TGCGCCAGCAGCCAAGAGTTCAGCGGGAGCGGCTACAATGAGCAGTTCTTC. Amino acids: CASSQEFSGSGYNEQFF.